Listed below are T cell receptor beta chains from one sample, sequenced in a study of cytomegalovirus exposure and HLA in healthy donors. TCRdb's copy holds only in-frame clones and misses some; the assay was immunoSEQ multiplex PCR. The sample consists of around 300,000 clones, more than 55% of them appearing once. The sample was PBMCs. These receptors were collected from a female donor in good health and CMV-seronegative. Each CDR3 is given with its conserved first and last residue. The D gene is left open where the match is weak. Not every row has a clone size; where given, it reads once, few, many or a size class.

d_gene: .
v_gene: TRBV5-6
abundance: .
j_gene: TRBJ2-7
CDR3aa: CASSQGTDPYEQYF
CDR3nt: TGTGCCAGCAGCCAGGGGACGGACCCCTACGAGCAGTACTTC

d_gene: TRBD1
v_gene: TRBV9
abundance: .
j_gene: TRBJ2-2
CDR3aa: CASSRDRVAGELFF
CDR3nt: TGTGCCAGCAGCCGGGACAGGGTCGCCGGGGAGCTGTTTTTT

d_gene: TRBD1
v_gene: TRBV5-1
abundance: .
j_gene: TRBJ1-4
CDR3aa: CASSWQGAETNEKLFF
CDR3nt: TGCGCCAGCAGCTGGCAGGGGGCGGAAACTAATGAAAAACTGTTTTTT

d_gene: TRBD2
v_gene: TRBV4-1
abundance: .
j_gene: TRBJ2-7
CDR3aa: CASSQETSGSLDEQYF
CDR3nt: TGCGCCAGCAGCCAAGAGACTAGCGGGAGTTTAGACGAGCAGTACTTC

d_gene: .
v_gene: TRBV6-4
abundance: .
j_gene: TRBJ1-2
CDR3aa: CASTGPGRGGYGYTF
CDR3nt: TGTGCCAGCACCGGCCCCGGCAGGGGTGGCTATGGCTACACCTTC

d_gene: .
v_gene: TRBV7-9
abundance: .
j_gene: TRBJ2-5
CDR3aa: CASSPKGPETQYF
CDR3nt: TGTGCCAGCAGCCCAAAGGGGCCAGAGACCCAGTACTTC

d_gene: .
v_gene: TRBV7-3
abundance: .
j_gene: TRBJ2-1
CDR3aa: CASSPPGATTYNEQFF
CDR3nt: TGTGCCAGCAGCCCCCCAGGGGCCACAACCTACAATGAGCAGTTCTTC

d_gene: .
v_gene: TRBV11-3
abundance: few
j_gene: TRBJ1-2
CDR3aa: CASSSAGNYGYTF
CDR3nt: TGTGCCAGCAGCTCAGCAGGGAACTATGGCTACACCTTC

d_gene: .
v_gene: TRBV30
abundance: .
j_gene: TRBJ2-7
CDR3aa: CAWSGGLRNEQYF
CDR3nt: TGTGCCTGGAGTGGGGGACTTCGAAACGAGCAGTACTTC

d_gene: .
v_gene: TRBV10-3
abundance: .
j_gene: TRBJ2-1
CDR3aa: CAIGIAAYNEQFF
CDR3nt: TGTGCCATCGGTATAGCGGCATACAATGAGCAGTTCTTC

d_gene: .
v_gene: TRBV5-6
abundance: .
j_gene: TRBJ2-1
CDR3aa: CASSLAFPRGPYNEQFF
CDR3nt: TGTGCCAGCAGCTTGGCCTTCCCCAGGGGTCCCTACAATGAGCAGTTCTTC

d_gene: TRBD2
v_gene: TRBV6-5
abundance: .
j_gene: TRBJ2-7
CDR3aa: CASSYAPAGVYEQYF
CDR3nt: TGTGCCAGCAGTTACGCACCAGCGGGAGTATACGAGCAGTACTTC